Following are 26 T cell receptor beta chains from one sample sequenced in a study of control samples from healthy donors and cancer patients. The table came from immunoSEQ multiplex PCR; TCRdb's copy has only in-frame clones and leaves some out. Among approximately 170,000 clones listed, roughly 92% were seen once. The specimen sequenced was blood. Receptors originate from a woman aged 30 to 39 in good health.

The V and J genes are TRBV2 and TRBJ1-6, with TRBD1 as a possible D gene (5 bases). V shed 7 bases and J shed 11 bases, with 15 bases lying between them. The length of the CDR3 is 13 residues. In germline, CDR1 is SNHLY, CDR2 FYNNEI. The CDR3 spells CASKQGLGAPLHF. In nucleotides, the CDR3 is TGTGCCAGCAAGCAGGGATTAGGGGCACCCCTCCACTTT.

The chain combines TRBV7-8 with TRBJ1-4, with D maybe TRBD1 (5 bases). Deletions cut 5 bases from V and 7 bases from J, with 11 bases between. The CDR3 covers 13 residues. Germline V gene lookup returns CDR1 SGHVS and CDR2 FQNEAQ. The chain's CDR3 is CASSHRQGEKLFF. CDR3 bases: TGTGCCAGCAGCCACCGTCAGGGTGAAAAACTGTTTTTT.

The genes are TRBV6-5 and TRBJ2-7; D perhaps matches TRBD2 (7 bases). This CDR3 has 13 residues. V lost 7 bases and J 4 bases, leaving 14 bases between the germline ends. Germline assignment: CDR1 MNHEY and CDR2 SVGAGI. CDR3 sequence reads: CASNRGGPYEQYF. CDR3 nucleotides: TGTGCCAGCAATAGGGGGGGACCGTACGAGCAGTACTTC.

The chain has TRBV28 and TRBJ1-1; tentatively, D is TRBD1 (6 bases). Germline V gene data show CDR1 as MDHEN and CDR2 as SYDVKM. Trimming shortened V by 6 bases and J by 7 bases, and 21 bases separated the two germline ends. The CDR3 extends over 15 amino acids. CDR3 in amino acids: CASSLDRRSGGEAFF. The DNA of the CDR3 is TGTGCCAGCAGCCTCGACAGGAGATCAGGCGGTGAAGCTTTCTTT.

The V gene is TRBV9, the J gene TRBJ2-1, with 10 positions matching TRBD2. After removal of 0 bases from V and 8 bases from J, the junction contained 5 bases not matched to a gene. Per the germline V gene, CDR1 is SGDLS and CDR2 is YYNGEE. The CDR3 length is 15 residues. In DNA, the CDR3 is TGTGCCAGCAGCGTAGTCGGAGGACTAGCGGATGAGCAGTTCTTC. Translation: CASSVVGGLADEQFF.

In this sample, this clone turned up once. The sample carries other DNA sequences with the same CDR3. The CDR3 region is CASSFRGGETQYF. The CDR3 bases are TGTGCCAGCAGCTTTAGGGGGGGTGAGACCCAGTACTTC. The gene calls are TRBV5-4 and TRBJ2-5, with a weak D call TRBD2 (7 bases). V shed 2 bases and J shed 5 bases, with 10 bases lying between them. This CDR3 has 13 residues. Germline V CDR1 and CDR2: SGHNT, YYREEE (reference sequence). Complete variable domain (other parts from reference TRBV5-4 and TRBJ2-5): ETGVTQSPTHLIKTRGQQVTLRCSSQSGHNTVSWYQQALGQGPQFIFQYYREEENGRGNFPPRFSGLQFPNYSSELNVNALELDDSALYLCASSFRGGETQYFGPGTRLLVL.

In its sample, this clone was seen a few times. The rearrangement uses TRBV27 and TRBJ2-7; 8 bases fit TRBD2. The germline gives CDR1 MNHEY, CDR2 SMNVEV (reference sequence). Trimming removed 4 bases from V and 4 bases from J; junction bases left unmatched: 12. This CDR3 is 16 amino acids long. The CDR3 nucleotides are TGTGCCAGCAGTTGGGGAAGCGGGAGTGTGAGTTACGAGCAGTACTTC. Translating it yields CASSWGSGSVSYEQYF.

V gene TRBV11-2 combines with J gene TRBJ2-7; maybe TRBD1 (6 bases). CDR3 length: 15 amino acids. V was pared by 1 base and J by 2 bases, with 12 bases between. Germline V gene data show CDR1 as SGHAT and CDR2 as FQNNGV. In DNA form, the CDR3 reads TGTGCCAGCAGCTTAGTAATACAGGGTCCCTACGAGCAGTACTTC. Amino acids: CASSLVIQGPYEQYF.

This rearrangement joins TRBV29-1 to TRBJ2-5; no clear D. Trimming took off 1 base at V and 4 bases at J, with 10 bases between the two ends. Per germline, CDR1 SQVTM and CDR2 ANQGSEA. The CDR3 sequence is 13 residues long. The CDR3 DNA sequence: TGCAGCGTTGAAGTAGGCGGTGGAGAGACCCAGTACTTC. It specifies CSVEVGGGETQYF.

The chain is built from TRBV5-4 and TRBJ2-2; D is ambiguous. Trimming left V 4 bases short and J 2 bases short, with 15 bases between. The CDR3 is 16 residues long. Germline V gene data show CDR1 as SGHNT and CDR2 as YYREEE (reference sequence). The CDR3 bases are TGTGCCAGCAGCCCTGTTACACAAAGCAACACCGGGGAGCTGTTTTTT. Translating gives CASSPVTQSNTGELFF.

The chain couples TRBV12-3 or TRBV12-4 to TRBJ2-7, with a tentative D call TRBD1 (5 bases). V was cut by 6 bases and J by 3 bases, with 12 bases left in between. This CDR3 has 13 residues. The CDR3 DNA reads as TGTGCCAGCAGGGAGTGGGGCCACTACGAGCAGTACTTC. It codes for CASREWGHYEQYF.

CDR3 region: CASTGGQTDTQYF. The CDR3 region has the DNA TGTGCCAGCACTGGGGGCCAAACAGATACGCAGTATTTT. The genes are TRBV2 and TRBJ2-3; D might be TRBD1 (6 bases). V gave up 7 bases and J gave up 3 bases, with 11 bases separating them. The germline gives CDR1 SNHLY, CDR2 FYNNEI. The CDR3 contains 13 residues.

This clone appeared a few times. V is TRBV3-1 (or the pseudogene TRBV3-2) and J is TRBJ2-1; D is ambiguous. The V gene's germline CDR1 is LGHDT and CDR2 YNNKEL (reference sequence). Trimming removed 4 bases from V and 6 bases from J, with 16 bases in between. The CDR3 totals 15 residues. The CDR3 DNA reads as TGTGCCAGCAGCCCCCCGGGCCTAGAGATCAATGAGCAGTTCTTC. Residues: CASSPPGLEINEQFF.

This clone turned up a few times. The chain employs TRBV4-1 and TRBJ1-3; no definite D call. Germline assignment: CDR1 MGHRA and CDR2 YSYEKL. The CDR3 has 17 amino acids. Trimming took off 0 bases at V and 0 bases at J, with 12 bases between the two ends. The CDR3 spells CASSQDDRWSSGNTIYF. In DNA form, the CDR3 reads TGCGCCAGCAGCCAAGATGACCGTTGGAGCTCTGGAAACACCATATATTTT.

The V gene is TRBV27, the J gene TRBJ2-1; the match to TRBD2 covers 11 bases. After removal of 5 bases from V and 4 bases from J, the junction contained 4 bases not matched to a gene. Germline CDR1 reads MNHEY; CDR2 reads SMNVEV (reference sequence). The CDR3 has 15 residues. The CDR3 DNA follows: TGTGCCAGCAGTCCCGGGACTAGCGGATACAATGAGCAGTTCTTC. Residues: CASSPGTSGYNEQFF.

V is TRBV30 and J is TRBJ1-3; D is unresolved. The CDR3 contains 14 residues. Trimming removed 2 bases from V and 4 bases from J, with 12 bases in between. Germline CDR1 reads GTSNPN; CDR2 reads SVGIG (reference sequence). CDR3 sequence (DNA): TGTGCCTGGAGTCTCGGGCCGGGGGGAAACACCATATATTTT. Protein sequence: CAWSLGPGGNTIYF.

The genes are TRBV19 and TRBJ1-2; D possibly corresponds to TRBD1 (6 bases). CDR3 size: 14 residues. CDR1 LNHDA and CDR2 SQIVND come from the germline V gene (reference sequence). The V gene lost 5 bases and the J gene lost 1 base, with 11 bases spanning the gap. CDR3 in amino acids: CASSVDRLNYGYTF. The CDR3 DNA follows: TGTGCCAGTAGTGTGGACAGACTTAACTATGGCTACACCTTC. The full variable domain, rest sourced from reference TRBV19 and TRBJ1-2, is DGGITQSPKYLFRKEGQNVTLSCEQNLNHDAMYWYRQDPGQGLRLIYYSQIVNDFQKGDIAEGYSVSREKKESFPLTVTSAQKNPTAFYLCASSVDRLNYGYTFGSGTRLTVV.

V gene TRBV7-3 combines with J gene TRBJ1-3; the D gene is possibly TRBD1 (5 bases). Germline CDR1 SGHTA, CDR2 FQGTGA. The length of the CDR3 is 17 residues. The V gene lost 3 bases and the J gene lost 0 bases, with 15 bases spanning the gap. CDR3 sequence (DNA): TGTGCCAGCAGCTTGGGAACAGGCTTGGACTCTGGAAACACCATATATTTT. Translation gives CASSLGTGLDSGNTIYF.

The DNA for the CDR3 is TGTGCCAGCAGCTTCGGACAGAGCTCCTACGAGCAGTACTTC. It codes for CASSFGQSSYEQYF. The rearrangement joins TRBV6-2 or TRBV6-3 to TRBJ2-7; tentatively, D is TRBD1 (6 bases). This CDR3 spans 14 amino acids. Germline assignment: CDR1 MNHEY and CDR2 SVGEGT. The V and J ends lost 6 bases and 0 bases respectively, with 12 bases between them.

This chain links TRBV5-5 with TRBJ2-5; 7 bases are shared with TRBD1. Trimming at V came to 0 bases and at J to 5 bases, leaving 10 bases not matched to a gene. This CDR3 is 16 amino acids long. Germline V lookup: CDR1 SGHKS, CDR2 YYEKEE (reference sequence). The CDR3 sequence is CASSLGGQPEMETQYF. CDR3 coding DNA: TGTGCCAGCAGCTTGGGGGGACAGCCGGAGATGGAGACCCAGTACTTC. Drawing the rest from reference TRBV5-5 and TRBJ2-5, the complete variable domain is DAGVTQSPTHLIKTRGQQVTLRCSPISGHKSVSWYQQVLGQGPQFIFQYYEKEERGRGNFPDRFSARQFPNYSSELNVNALLLGDSALYLCASSLGGQPEMETQYFGPGTRLLVL.

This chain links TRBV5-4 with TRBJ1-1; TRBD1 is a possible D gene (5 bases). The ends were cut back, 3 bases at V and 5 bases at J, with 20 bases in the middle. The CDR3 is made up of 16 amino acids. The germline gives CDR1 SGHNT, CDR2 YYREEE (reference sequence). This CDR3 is CASSSVGVGRNTEAFF. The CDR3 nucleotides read TGTGCCAGCAGCTCGGTGGGGGTAGGAAGAAATACTGAAGCTTTCTTT. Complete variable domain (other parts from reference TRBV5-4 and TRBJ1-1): ETGVTQSPTHLIKTRGQQVTLRCSSQSGHNTVSWYQQALGQGPQFIFQYYREEENGRGNFPPRFSGLQFPNYSSELNVNALELDDSALYLCASSSVGVGRNTEAFFGQGTRLTVV.

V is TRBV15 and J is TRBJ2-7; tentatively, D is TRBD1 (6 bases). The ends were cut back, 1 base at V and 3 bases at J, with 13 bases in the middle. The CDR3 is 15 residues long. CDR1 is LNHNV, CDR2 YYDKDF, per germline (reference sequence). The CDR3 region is CATSRATGTVYEQYF. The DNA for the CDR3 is TGTGCCACCAGCAGAGCAACAGGGACCGTCTACGAGCAGTACTTC.

The CDR3 sequence: CASSPRGGEQYF. In DNA, the CDR3 is TGTGCCAGCTCACCTAGGGGGGGAGAGCAGTACTTC. V usage is TRBV12-3 or TRBV12-4 and J usage is TRBJ2-7, with a possible D match to TRBD2 (7 bases). This CDR3 comprises 12 residues. V lost 8 bases and J 7 bases, leaving 15 bases between the germline ends.

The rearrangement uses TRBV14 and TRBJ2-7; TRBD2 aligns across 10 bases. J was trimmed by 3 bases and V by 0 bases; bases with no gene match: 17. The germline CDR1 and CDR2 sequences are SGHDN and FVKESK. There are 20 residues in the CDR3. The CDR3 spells CASSQDYPLVSGRPRYEQYF. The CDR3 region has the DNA TGTGCCAGCAGCCAAGATTACCCTTTGGTTAGCGGGAGGCCGCGCTACGAGCAGTACTTC.

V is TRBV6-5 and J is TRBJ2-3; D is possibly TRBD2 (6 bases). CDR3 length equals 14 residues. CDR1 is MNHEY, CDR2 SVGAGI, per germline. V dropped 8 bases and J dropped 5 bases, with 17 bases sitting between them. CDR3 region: CASSSGGTGDTQYF. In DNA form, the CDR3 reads TGTGCCAGCTCGTCGGGCGGGACTGGAGATACGCAGTATTTT.

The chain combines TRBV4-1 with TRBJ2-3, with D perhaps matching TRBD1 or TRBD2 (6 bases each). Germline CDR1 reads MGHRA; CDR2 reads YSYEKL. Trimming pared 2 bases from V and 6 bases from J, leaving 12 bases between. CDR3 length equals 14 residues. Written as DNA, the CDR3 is TGCGCCAGCAGCCAACTAGGGGGGCGGGATACGCAGTATTTT. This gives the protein CASSQLGGRDTQYF.